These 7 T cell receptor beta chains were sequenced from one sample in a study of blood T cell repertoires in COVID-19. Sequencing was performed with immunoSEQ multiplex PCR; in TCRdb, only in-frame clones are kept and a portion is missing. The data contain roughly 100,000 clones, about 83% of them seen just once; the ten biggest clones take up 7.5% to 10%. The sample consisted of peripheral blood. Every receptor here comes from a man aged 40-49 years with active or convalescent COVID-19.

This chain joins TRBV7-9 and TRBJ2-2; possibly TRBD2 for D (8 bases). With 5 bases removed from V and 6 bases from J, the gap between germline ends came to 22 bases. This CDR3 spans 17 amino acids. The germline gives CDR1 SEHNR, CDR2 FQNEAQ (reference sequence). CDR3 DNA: TGTGCCAGCAGCCTCAGCGGGGGAGGGGGCGGCGCCGGGGAGCTGTTTTTT. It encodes CASSLSGGGGGAGELFF.

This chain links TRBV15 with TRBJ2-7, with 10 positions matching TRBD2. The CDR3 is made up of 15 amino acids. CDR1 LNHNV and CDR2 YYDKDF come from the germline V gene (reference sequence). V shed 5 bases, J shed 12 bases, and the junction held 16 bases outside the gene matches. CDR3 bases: TGTGCCACCAGCCGGGGGGGGACTAGCGCCGGATCAGTGTACTTC. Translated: CATSRGGTSAGSVYF.

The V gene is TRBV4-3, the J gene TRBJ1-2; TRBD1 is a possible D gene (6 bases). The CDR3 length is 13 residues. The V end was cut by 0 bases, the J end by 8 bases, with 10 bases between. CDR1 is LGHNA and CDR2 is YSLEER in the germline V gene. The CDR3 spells CASSQDPGVGYTF. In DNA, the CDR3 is TGCGCCAGCAGCCAAGATCCAGGGGTCGGCTACACCTTC.

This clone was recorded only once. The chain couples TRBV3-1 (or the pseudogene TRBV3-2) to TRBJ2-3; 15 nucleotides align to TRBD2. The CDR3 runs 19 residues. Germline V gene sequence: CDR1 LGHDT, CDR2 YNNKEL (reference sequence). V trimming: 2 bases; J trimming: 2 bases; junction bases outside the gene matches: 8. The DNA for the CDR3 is TGTGCCAGCAGCCAACTGGGACTAGCGGGGGGTAGAGACACAGATACGCAGTATTTT. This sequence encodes CASSQLGLAGGRDTDTQYF.

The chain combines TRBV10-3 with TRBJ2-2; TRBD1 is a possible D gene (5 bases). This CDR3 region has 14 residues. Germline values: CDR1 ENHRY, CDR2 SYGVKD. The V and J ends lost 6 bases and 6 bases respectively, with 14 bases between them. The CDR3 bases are TGTGCCATCAGCACCTCAGGACAAGCCGGGGAGCTGTTTTTT. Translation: CAISTSGQAGELFF.

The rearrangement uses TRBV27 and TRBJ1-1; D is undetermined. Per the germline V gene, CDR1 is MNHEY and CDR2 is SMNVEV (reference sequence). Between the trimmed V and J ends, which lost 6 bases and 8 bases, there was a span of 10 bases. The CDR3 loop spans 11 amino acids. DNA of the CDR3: TGTGCCAGCAGCGATGACGGGGAAGCTTTCTTT. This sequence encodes CASSDDGEAFF.

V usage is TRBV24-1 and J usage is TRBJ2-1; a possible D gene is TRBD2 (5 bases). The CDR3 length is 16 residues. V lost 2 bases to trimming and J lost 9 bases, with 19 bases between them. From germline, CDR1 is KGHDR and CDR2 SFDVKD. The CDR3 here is CATSDSGTRPLSEQFF. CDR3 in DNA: TGTGCCACCAGTGATTCAGGCACTAGGCCGTTGAGTGAGCAGTTCTTC.